This TCR beta chain originates from a study of cytomegalovirus exposure and HLA in healthy donors (dated by TCRdb to about 2017). Looking at the study overall: The 666 repertoires of the first cohort and the approximately 130 validation repertoires were produced on the same platform, according to a later analysis. The study aimed to test whether cataloging public T cell receptors could reveal signatures of past pathogen exposure. A separate validation cohort of about 110 different subjects was used in addition to the roughly 620-subject first cohort. High-throughput TCR immunosequencing, statistical association of individual TCRs with disease status, and machine learning were combined to predict cytomegalovirus infection status.

Study-wide findings and limitations: A later analysis found that TCRs clustered in the first cohort also tended to co-occur in the roughly 120 validation repertoires, with approximately 94% of cluster scores above 0. According to the authors, the approach could potentially be generalized to other disease states and immunological phenotypes. The validation cohort had no HLA typing available for a later analysis, so co-occurrence within that cohort was assessed over all 120 repertoires. The study gave a list of more than 150 TCR beta chains associated with cytomegalovirus. Three of the identified cytomegalovirus-associated TCR beta chains were confirmed in vitro to be specific for cytomegalovirus antigens. Cytomegalovirus status was reported to be diagnosed by the classifier with high specificity and sensitivity in both the original and validation cohorts. Across donors, most TCR sequences were observed very rarely, whereas some public TCRs were present in many individuals.

Receptors were amplified or captured by the immunoSEQ multiplex PCR assay. In the paper's pipeline: A statistical classification framework was built for diagnosing cytomegalovirus status from the catalog of TCR beta chain sequences. TCRdb provides this immuneACCESS table in a form limited to in-frame rearrangements. Some clones are lacking; in checked studies, under half of them reflect an unresolved V gene, and why the rest are absent is not known. The D gene and trimming were derived from the DNA, and the V and J assignments and clone size from that table. This sample lists 95,000 to 150,000 clones; roughly nine tenths were detected once. Approximately 1.1% of the sample rests with the top ten. A word on this clone: Its antigen target is currently unknown. Base qualities are missing; no much larger clone stands one base away.

The donors belonged to the validation cohort of approximately 130 subjects, which was separate from the roughly 670-subject first cohort. V drops 6 bases and J drops 6 bases, leaving 19 bases in between. The CDR3 runs 15 amino acids, cysteine and phenylalanine included. Just the 45-base CDR3 DNA is kept, in frame starting at base 1. Taken from the germline V gene, the CDR1 and CDR2 loops are SNHLY and FYNNEI. The clonotype was recovered from a woman aged 18-35 years in good health and CMV-seronegative. The chain employs TRBV2 and TRBJ2-3, with a weak D call of TRBD2 (6 bases match). The material sequenced was PBMCs. The CDR3 in this case is CASRFILLEGDTQYF. The sequenced DNA: TGTGCCAGCAGGTTTATACTTCTGGAGGGGGATACGCAGTATTTT. Reference TRBV2 and TRBJ2-3 genes cover what lies past the CDR3, so the full variable domain is EPEVTQTPSHQVTQMGQEVILRCVPISNHLYFYWYRQILGQKVEFLVSFYNNEISEKSEIFDDQFSVERPDGSNFTLKIRSTKLEDSAMYFCASRFILLEGDTQYFGPGTRLTVL.